The 21 T cell receptor beta chains reported below all come from one sample, sequenced in a study of regulatory T cells in long-lasting Graves disease. Time point noted: persistent/refractory GD, antithyroid drugs over 5 years with positive TRAb. RNA isolated from PBMCs was used to make the TCR library. Through Arm-PCR of CDR3 regions and iRepertoire HTBI primers, TCR beta libraries were built. Using its own MiXCR run on the multiplex PCR reads, TCRdb lists one record per CDR3 protein. This table has 600,000 to 850,000 distinct CDR3 sequences, about 30% appearing once. The input for sequencing was peripheral blood mononuclear cells (PBMCs), taken when the disease was refractory, from a patient treated with antithyroid drugs. The receptors were gathered from a female donor with Graves disease.

This sequence joins TRBV20-1 and TRBJ2-4, with D unclear. V was shortened by 0 bases and J by 0 bases, with 6 bases between the two germline ends. From germline, CDR1 is DFQATT and CDR2 SNEGSKA (reference sequence). The CDR3 runs to 14 residues. The chain's CDR3 is CSARDPLAKNIQYF. The CDR3 bases are TGCAGTGCTAGAGATCCTCTAGCCAAAAACATTCAGTACTTC.

This clonotype has ten or more counts. This chain uses TRBV2 with TRBJ2-5; 8 bases are shared with TRBD1. The trim removed 7 bases at V and 4 bases at J, leaving 5 bases unmatched. CDR1 is SNHLY, CDR2 FYNNEI, per germline. CDR3 length: 13 amino acids. The CDR3 spells CASNPQGVETQYF. The CDR3 DNA reads TGTGCCAGCAATCCACAGGGGGTAGAGACCCAGTACTTC.

The gene calls are TRBV30 and TRBJ1-5; D call uncertain. The V and J ends lost 1 base and 9 bases respectively, with 19 bases between them. The CDR3 runs to 15 residues. Germline loops: CDR1 GTSNPN, CDR2 SVGIG (reference sequence). CDR3 DNA: TGTGCCTGGAGTGGGGGATCAGGAGCTCGGGGGCCCCAGCATTTT. Translation: CAWSGGSGARGPQHF.

In DNA, the CDR3 is TGTGCCAGTAGTAGAACGGACAGGGTCGGCTCTGGGGCCAACGTCCTGACTTTC. It encodes CASSRTDRVGSGANVLTF. This rearrangement joins TRBV19 to TRBJ2-6; 8 bases map to TRBD1. The CDR3 is 18 amino acids. The germline CDR1 and CDR2 sequences are LNHDA and SQIVND (reference sequence). V lost 4 bases, J lost 0 bases, and 8 bases stayed unmatched.

This clonotype appeared many times. This sequence joins TRBV12-3 or TRBV12-4 and TRBJ2-7; possibly TRBD2 for D (6 bases). The CDR3 is 15 amino acids. The V gene lost 1 base and the J gene lost 3 bases, with 13 bases spanning the gap. The DNA for the CDR3 is TGTGCCAGCAGTTTAGGGGACTCCGCCCTCTACGAGCAGTACTTC. The encoded protein is CASSLGDSALYEQYF.

The genes are TRBV7-9 and TRBJ1-1, with D unresolved. Trimming took 6 bases from V and 5 from J, leaving 16 bases between them. This CDR3 has 14 amino acids. Germline CDR1 reads SEHNR; CDR2 reads FQNEAQ (reference sequence). For the CDR3, the DNA is TGTGCCAGCAGAGCCCCCCCAAGCCTGACTGAAGCTTTCTTT. Translating it yields CASRAPPSLTEAFF.

In this sample, this clonotype turned up many times. This rearrangement joins TRBV7-3 to TRBJ2-5, with 7 bases fitting TRBD2. J was trimmed by 2 bases and V by 3 bases; bases with no gene match: 9. From germline, CDR1 is SGHTA and CDR2 FQGTGA. This CDR3 spans 16 amino acids. The CDR3: CASSLSGGRGQETQYF. As DNA, the CDR3 is TGTGCCAGCAGCTTGTCTGGCGGGAGAGGGCAAGAGACCCAGTACTTC.

This rearrangement joins TRBV6-1 to TRBJ1-5; 7 bases map to TRBD1. Trimming removed 6 bases from V and 2 bases from J; junction bases left unmatched: 10. Germline assignment: CDR1 MNHNS and CDR2 SASEGT. The CDR3 runs to 16 residues. As DNA, the CDR3 is TGTGCCAGCAGGCCTGACAGGGACGTAGGCAATCAGCCCCAGCATTTT. Residues: CASRPDRDVGNQPQHF.

The chain links TRBV6-4 to TRBJ1-5, with D possibly TRBD1 on 5 matching bases. CDR3 length equals 14 residues. Germline CDR1 and CDR2: MRHNA and SNTAGT. The V and J ends lost 8 bases and 3 bases respectively, with 14 bases between them. The CDR3 protein is CASGADTNNQPQHF. In nucleotides, the CDR3 is TGTGCCAGCGGGGCCGACACCAACAATCAGCCCCAGCATTTT.

This sequence joins TRBV7-6 and TRBJ2-3, with a possible D match to TRBD2 (5 bases). There are 13 residues in the CDR3. Deletions cut 3 bases from V and 6 bases from J, with 10 bases between. Germline lookup yields CDR1 SGHVS and CDR2 FNYEAQ. CDR3 sequence (DNA): TGTGCCAGCAGCTTTATCCCGGGGGATACGCAGTATTTT. It specifies CASSFIPGDTQYF. The variable domain in full, with the rest retrieved from reference TRBV7-6 and TRBJ2-3, is GAGVSQSPRYKVTKRGQDVALRCDPISGHVSLYWYRQALGQGPEFLTYFNYEAQQDKSGLPNDRFSAERPEGSISTLTIQRTEQRDSAMYRCASSFIPGDTQYFGPGTRLTVL.

Turning to this clonotype: A much larger clone lies one base from this, so it may be a read error. CDR3: CASSYTSTGDGNSPRHF. The CDR3 DNA follows: TGTGCCAGCAGTTACACTTCGACAGGGGATGGTAATTCACCCCGCCACTTT. This sequence joins TRBV6-2 or TRBV6-3 and TRBJ1-4; 8 bases map to TRBD1. The CDR3 runs to 17 residues. Germline loops: CDR1 MNHEY, CDR2 SVGEGT.

J is TRBJ2-7 and V is TRBV29-1, with 7 positions matching TRBD1. CDR1 is SQVTM and CDR2 is ANQGSEA in the germline V gene. The CDR3 has 12 residues. V lost 8 bases to trimming and J lost 2 bases; unmatched junction nucleotides: 6. CDR3 coding DNA: TGCAGCTTCCGGGACAGAGCCTACGAGCAGTACTTC. This codes for CSFRDRAYEQYF.

This clonotype showed up many times. J is TRBJ1-1 and V is TRBV12-3 or TRBV12-4; 7 bases map to TRBD1. With 3 bases clipped from V and 3 bases from J, the junction kept 1 base outside the gene matches. This CDR3 is 13 amino acids long. The CDR3 region is CASSFRGHTEAFF. Written as DNA, the CDR3 is TGTGCCAGCAGTTTTAGGGGGCACACTGAAGCTTTCTTT.

This clonotype was recorded a few times. The genes are TRBV5-6 and TRBJ2-7, with D uncertain. Germline assignment: CDR1 SGHDT and CDR2 YYEEEE. The CDR3 sequence is 16 residues long. V lost 4 bases and J 2 bases, leaving 19 bases between the germline ends. Here the CDR3 reads CASSPDGRRRAYEQYF. The DNA for the CDR3 is TGTGCCAGCAGCCCGGACGGCAGGAGAAGGGCCTACGAGCAGTACTTC.

The table lists this clonotype with a few counts. The V and J genes are TRBV15 and TRBJ2-1; D is perhaps TRBD1 (6 bases). CDR1 and CDR2 from the germline V gene are LNHNV and YYDKDF (reference sequence). The CDR3 has 13 amino acids. Trimming took off 4 bases at V and 6 bases at J, with 10 bases between the two ends. The chain's CDR3 is CATSNGQFNEQFF. The CDR3 bases are TGTGCCACCAGCAACGGACAGTTCAATGAGCAGTTCTTC.

In the case of this clonotype: The CDR3 ends on some other residue instead of the conserved phenylalanine or tryptophan, so this is likely a read error. This rearrangement joins TRBV28 to TRBJ1-5, with 7 bases identical to TRBD1. Germline lookup yields CDR1 MDHEN and CDR2 SYDVKM. CDR3 length: 14 amino acids. V lost 5 bases and J lost 6; bases outside the gene matches: 7. The CDR3 region is CASSPGTVGQPQHS. The CDR3 bases are TGTGCCAGCAGTCCCGGGACAGTGGGTCAGCCCCAGCATTCT.

The CDR3 spells CASSHGTRETQYF. The CDR3 coding sequence is TGCGCCAGCAGCCATGGGACTCGAGAGACCCAGTACTTC. This chain links TRBV4-1 with TRBJ2-5; D is perhaps TRBD2 (6 bases). V was shortened by 3 bases and J by 4 bases, with 9 bases between the two germline ends. The CDR3 has 13 residues. Germline loops: CDR1 MGHRA, CDR2 YSYEKL.

This clonotype was counted ten times or more. The V call is TRBV6-1, the J call TRBJ2-7; D call uncertain. Germline V lookup: CDR1 MNHNS, CDR2 SASEGT. With 4 bases removed from V and 6 bases from J, the gap between germline ends came to 16 bases. This CDR3 has 14 residues. The CDR3 DNA reads TGTGCCAGCAGTGGGTTTCAGGCCCGCGCCGAGCAGTACTTC. Translating gives CASSGFQARAEQYF.

The rearrangement links TRBV2 to TRBJ2-2; no reliable D call. CDR3 length equals 15 residues. Looked up from germline, CDR1 is SNHLY and CDR2 is FYNNEI. CDR3 in amino acids: CAANSEHTNTGELFF. CDR3 sequence (DNA): TGTGCAGCAAATTCGGAACATACCAACACCGGGGAGCTGTTTTTT.

This clonotype has ten or more counts. In DNA form, the CDR3 reads TGTGCCAGCAGTGGTGCGACAGGGGGTGTCAACTATGGCTACACCTTC. It encodes CASSGATGGVNYGYTF. The J gene is TRBJ1-2, the V gene TRBV28; 9 nucleotides align to TRBD1. Germline trimming cut 5 bases from V and 2 bases from J; bases unmatched to any gene: 9. The CDR3 loop spans 16 amino acids. From germline, CDR1 is MDHEN and CDR2 SYDVKM.

This clonotype was recorded at least ten times. The V call is TRBV28, the J call TRBJ1-2; weak D call: TRBD1 (5 bases). CDR3 length: 16 residues. The V gene's germline CDR1 is MDHEN and CDR2 SYDVKM. V dropped 7 bases and J dropped 3 bases, with 21 bases sitting between them. The CDR3 bases are TGTGCCAGCACCGTGACCTCGACAGCATCTGACTATGGCTACACCTTC. This translates into CASTVTSTASDYGYTF.